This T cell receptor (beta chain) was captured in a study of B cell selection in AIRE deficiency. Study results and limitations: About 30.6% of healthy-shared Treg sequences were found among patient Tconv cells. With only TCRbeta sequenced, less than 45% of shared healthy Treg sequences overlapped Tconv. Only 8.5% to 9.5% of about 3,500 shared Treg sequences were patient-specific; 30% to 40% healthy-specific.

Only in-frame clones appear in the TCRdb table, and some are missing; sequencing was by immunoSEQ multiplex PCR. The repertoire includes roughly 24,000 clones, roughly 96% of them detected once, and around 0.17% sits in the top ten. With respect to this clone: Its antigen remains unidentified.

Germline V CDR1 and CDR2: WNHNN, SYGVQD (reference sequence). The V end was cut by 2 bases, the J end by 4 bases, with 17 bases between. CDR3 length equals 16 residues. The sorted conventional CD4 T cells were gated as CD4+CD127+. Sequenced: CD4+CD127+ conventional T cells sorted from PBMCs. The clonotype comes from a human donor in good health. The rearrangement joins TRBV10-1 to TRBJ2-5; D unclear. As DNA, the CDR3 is TGCGCCAGCAGTGAGGATTTGGCCGGCGGTGGAGAGACCCAGTACTTC. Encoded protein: CASSEDLAGGGETQYF.